These 4 T cell receptor beta chains were sequenced from one sample in a study of HIV-infected patients and healthy controls. Reverse transcription used around 480 ng RNA and constant-region primers for alpha and beta. Using multiplexing indices, alpha and beta chain libraries were generated apart by chain-specific third strand synthesis. In TCRdb, the 5' RACE reads were re-called with MiXCR into one record per CDR3 protein. The data show roughly 14,000 distinct CDR3 sequences, roughly an eighth seen once. Follow-up blood was drawn about 14 weeks, roughly three months, after antiretroviral therapy began. All unsorted peripheral T cells were captured because whole blood was used without fractionation. This specimen consisted of blood, obtained during antiretroviral therapy. These receptors all stem from an adult with HIV infection. The donor label of this sample is uncertain.

This clonotype was found a few times. The rearrangement links TRBV4-1 to TRBJ2-1, with 8 bases matching TRBD2. The germline gives CDR1 MGHRA, CDR2 YSYEKL. Germline trimming cut 4 bases from V and 9 bases from J; bases unmatched to any gene: 11. The CDR3 spans 15 residues. The CDR3 region is CASSPLSGMSVEQFF. CDR3 coding DNA: TGCGCCAGCAGCCCACTTAGCGGGATGAGCGTTGAGCAGTTCTTC.

This clonotype appeared many times. The J gene is TRBJ1-2, the V gene TRBV28; 8 bases are a match to TRBD1. The germline V gene encodes CDR1 MDHEN and CDR2 SYDVKM. V was pared by 7 bases and J by 3 bases, with 10 bases of the junction left unmatched. This CDR3 has 15 residues. The DNA for the CDR3 is TGTGCCAGCAACCCTACGACAGGGGTATACTATGGCTACACCTTC. As protein: CASNPTTGVYYGYTF.

This chain uses TRBV7-8 with TRBJ1-3; 8 nucleotides line up with TRBD1. CDR3 length equals 16 residues. Per the germline V gene, CDR1 is SGHVS and CDR2 is FQNEAQ. V lost 3 bases to trimming and J lost 3 bases; unmatched junction nucleotides: 7. The CDR3 region is CASSFPGTGGGNTIYF. The CDR3 DNA reads as TGTGCCAGCAGCTTCCCTGGCACAGGGGGTGGAAACACCATATATTTT.

There are many counts of this clonotype. V gene TRBV7-9 combines with J gene TRBJ1-4; D gene ambiguous. V shed 6 bases and J shed 3 bases, with 11 bases lying between them. The germline gives CDR1 SEHNR, CDR2 FQNEAQ (reference sequence). The CDR3 is 14 residues long. CDR3 sequence reads: CASSLNSPNEKLFF. The CDR3, as DNA: TGTGCCAGCAGTCTAAACAGCCCTAATGAAAAACTGTTTTTT.